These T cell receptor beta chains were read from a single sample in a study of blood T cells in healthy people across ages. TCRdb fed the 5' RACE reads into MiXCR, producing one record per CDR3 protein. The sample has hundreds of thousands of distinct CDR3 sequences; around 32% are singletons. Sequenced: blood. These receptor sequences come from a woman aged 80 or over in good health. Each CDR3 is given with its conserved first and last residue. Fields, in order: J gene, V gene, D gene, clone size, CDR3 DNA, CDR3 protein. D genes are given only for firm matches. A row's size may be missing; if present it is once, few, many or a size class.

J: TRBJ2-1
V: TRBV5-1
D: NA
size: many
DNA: TGCGCCAGCAGCTTGTTTGGAGGCTACAATGAGCAGTTCTTC
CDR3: CASSLFGGYNEQFF

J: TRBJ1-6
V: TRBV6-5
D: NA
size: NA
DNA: TGTGCCCGCAGTACTCGGTCTGGCGAGAGACCCCTCCACTTT
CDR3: CARSTRSGERPLHF

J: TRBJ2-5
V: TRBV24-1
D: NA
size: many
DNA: TGTGCCACCAGTGGGGCAGGGGTTGAGACCCAGTACTTC
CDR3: CATSGAGVETQYF

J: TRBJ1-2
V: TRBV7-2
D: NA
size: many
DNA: TGTGCCAGCAGCTTAACACAGATCGCTAACTATGGCTACACCTTC
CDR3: CASSLTQIANYGYTF

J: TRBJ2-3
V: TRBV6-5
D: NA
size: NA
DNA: TGTGCCAGCAGTCGGACTGGATCACAACGCACAGATACGCAGTATTTT
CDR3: CASSRTGSQRTDTQYF

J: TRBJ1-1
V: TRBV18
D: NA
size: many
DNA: TGTGCCAGCTCACCGTCTGGCATGAACACTGAAGCTTTCTTT
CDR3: CASSPSGMNTEAFF

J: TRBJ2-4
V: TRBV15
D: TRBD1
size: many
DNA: TGTGCCACCAGCAGAGACCCTGACAGGGGACATGCCAAAAACATTCAGTACTTC
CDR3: CATSRDPDRGHAKNIQYF

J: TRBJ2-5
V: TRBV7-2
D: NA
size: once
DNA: TGTGCCAGCAGCATGTCAAGGGAGCAGTACTTC
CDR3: CASSMSREQYF

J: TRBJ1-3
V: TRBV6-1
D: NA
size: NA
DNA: TGTGCCAGCACCAGGACGGGAGGAGGATCGGCTGGAAACACCATATATTTT
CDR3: CASTRTGGGSAGNTIYF

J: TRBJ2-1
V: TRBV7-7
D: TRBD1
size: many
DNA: TGTGCTAGCAGCCAAGACAGGGGGGATGAGCAGTTCTTC
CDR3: CASSQDRGDEQFF

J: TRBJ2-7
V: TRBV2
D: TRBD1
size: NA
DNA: TGTGCCAGCCTTCGCGGGACAGGGACCTACGAGCAGTACTTC
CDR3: CASLRGTGTYEQYF

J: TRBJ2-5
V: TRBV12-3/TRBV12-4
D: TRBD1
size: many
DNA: TGTGCCAGCAGTTTGGGCAGGGGGCTGGAGACCCAGTACTTC
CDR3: CASSLGRGLETQYF

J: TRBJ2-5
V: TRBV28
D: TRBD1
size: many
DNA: TGTGCCAGCAGGCGGGACAGGGGCCTTCGTCGAGGCCAGTACTTC
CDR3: CASRRDRGLRRGQYF

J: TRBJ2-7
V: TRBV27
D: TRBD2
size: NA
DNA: TGTGCCAGCAGTCTTTCTAGCGGGAGGCTTTCCTACGAGCAGTACTTC
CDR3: CASSLSSGRLSYEQYF

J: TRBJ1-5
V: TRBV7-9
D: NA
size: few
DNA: TGTGCCAGCAGCGTGGGCTCGGTCAATCAGCCCCAGCATTTT
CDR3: CASSVGSVNQPQHF

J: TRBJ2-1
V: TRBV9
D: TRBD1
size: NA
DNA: TGTGCCAGCAGCGCTGACAGGGGGGTTTACAATGAGCAGTTCTTC
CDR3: CASSADRGVYNEQFF